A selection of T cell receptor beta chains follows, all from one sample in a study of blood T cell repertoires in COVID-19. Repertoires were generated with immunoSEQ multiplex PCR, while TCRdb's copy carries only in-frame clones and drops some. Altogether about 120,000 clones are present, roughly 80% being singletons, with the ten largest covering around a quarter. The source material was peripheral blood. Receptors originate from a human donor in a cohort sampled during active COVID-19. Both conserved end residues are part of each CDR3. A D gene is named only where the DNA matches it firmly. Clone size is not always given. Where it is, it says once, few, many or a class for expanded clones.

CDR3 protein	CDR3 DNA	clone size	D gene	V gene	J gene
CASRPYPDTSYEQYF	TGTGCCAGCAGACCCTACCCAGACACGTCCTACGAGCAGTACTTC	-	-	TRBV6-5	TRBJ2-7
CASKGRAETFWPQHF	TGTGCCAGCAAGGGGCGAGCAGAAACGTTTTGGCCCCAGCATTTT	-	-	TRBV28	TRBJ1-5
CASTGTGTEKLFF	TGTGCCAGCACAGGGACAGGGACCGAAAAACTGTTTTTT	-	TRBD1	TRBV6-5	TRBJ1-4
CASSLSRDTQLFF	TGTGCCAGCAGTTTATCCCGGGACACTCAACTGTTTTTT	-	-	TRBV27	TRBJ1-4
CSASSVTGELFF	TGCAGTGCTAGTTCCGTTACCGGGGAGCTGTTTTTT	-	-	TRBV20-1	TRBJ2-2
CASSLRAGGFSNQPQHF	TGCGCCAGCAGCTTAAGAGCAGGGGGCTTTAGCAATCAGCCCCAGCATTTT	-	TRBD1	TRBV4-1	TRBJ1-5
CASSSRQGLSKNIQYF	TGCGCCAGCAGCTCCCGACAGGGGTTGAGCAAAAACATTCAGTACTTC	-	TRBD1	TRBV5-1	TRBJ2-4
CASSLGGRTDTQYF	TGTGCCAGCAGCTTAGGTGGGAGAACAGATACGCAGTATTTT	-	-	TRBV11-3	TRBJ2-3
CASSPAHRYEQYF	TGTGCCAGCAGCCCCGCACACAGGTACGAGCAGTACTTC	-	-	TRBV7-9	TRBJ2-7
CASSPNYEQYF	TGTGCCAGCAGCCCCAACTACGAGCAGTACTTC	-	-	TRBV11-2	TRBJ2-7
CSAREIGGYTF	TGCAGTGCTCGGGAAATAGGCGGCTACACCTTC	once	-	TRBV20-1	TRBJ1-2
CAWSEGREDQPQHF	TGTGCCTGGAGTGAAGGGCGGGAGGATCAGCCCCAGCATTTT	once	-	TRBV30	TRBJ1-5
CASTSRKGGIGEQYF	TGTGCCAGCACTTCCCGAAAAGGGGGAATTGGCGAGCAGTACTTC	few	-	TRBV6-5	TRBJ2-7
CATSDSLDRGLDGYTF	TGTGCCACCAGTGATTCCCTAGACAGGGGGCTTGATGGCTACACCTTC	-	TRBD1	TRBV24-1	TRBJ1-2
CASSPTWGGGSYEQYF	TGTGCCAGCAGCCCCACCTGGGGGGGCGGCTCCTACGAGCAGTACTTC	-	-	TRBV7-8	TRBJ2-7
CTGGVGEKLFF	TGCACAGGGGGCGTTGGTGAAAAACTGTTTTTT	-	TRBD1	TRBV30	TRBJ1-4
CASSLGGTGDGYTF	TGCGCCAGCAGCTTGGGAGGGACAGGGGATGGCTACACCTTC	-	TRBD1	TRBV5-1	TRBJ1-2
CASSPTGDGYTF	TGTGCCAGCAGTCCGACAGGGGACGGCTACACCTTC	-	TRBD1	TRBV12-3/TRBV12-4	TRBJ1-2
CASSTTSGRLGDTQYF	TGTGCCAGCAGCACAACTAGCGGGAGATTGGGAGATACGCAGTATTTT	-	TRBD2	TRBV28	TRBJ2-3
CATSGIIRGGVGMNTEAFF	TGTGCCACCAGCGGGATAATCAGGGGAGGGGTAGGGATGAACACTGAAGCTTTCTTT	-	-	TRBV15	TRBJ1-1
CASSLNSRGSTDTQYF	TGTGCCAGCAGCTTAAACTCGCGGGGGAGCACAGATACGCAGTATTTT	-	TRBD2	TRBV7-3	TRBJ2-3
CASSLQGQETQYF	TGCGCCAGCAGCTTGCAGGGACAAGAGACCCAGTACTTC	once	-	TRBV5-1	TRBJ2-5
CASSQYRSLNQPQHF	TGTGCCAGCAGCCAATACAGGTCCCTCAATCAGCCCCAGCATTTT	few	-	TRBV4-2	TRBJ1-5
CSASPQQDTIYF	TGCAGTGCTAGTCCGCAGCAGGACACCATATATTTT	-	-	TRBV20-1	TRBJ1-3
CASSSLPRGSSGNTIYF	TGTGCCAGCAGCTCCTTACCCAGGGGGAGCTCTGGAAACACCATATATTTT	-	TRBD1	TRBV7-8	TRBJ1-3
CASSLQVYTEAFF	TGTGCCAGCAGCTTACAGGTTTACACTGAAGCTTTCTTT	few	-	TRBV7-2	TRBJ1-1
CASRLAVSYEQYF	TGTGCCAGCAGACTAGCGGTCTCCTACGAGCAGTACTTC	-	TRBD2	TRBV12-3/TRBV12-4	TRBJ2-7
CASSQAMTGSGNTIYF	TGTGCCAGCAGCCAAGCCATGACAGGGTCTGGAAACACCATATATTTT	-	TRBD1	TRBV3-1/TRBV3-2	TRBJ1-3
CASSDYSTNQPQHF	TGTGCCAGCAGTGACTACAGTACTAATCAGCCCCAGCATTTT	-	-	TRBV2	TRBJ1-5
CASSFSSLSGMNTEAFF	TGCGCCAGCAGCTTTTCCAGCCTTTCGGGGATGAACACTGAAGCTTTCTTT	-	-	TRBV5-1	TRBJ1-1
CASSERGNTGELFF	TGTGCCAGCAGTGAGCGGGGGAACACCGGGGAGCTGTTTTTT	-	TRBD2	TRBV6-6	TRBJ2-2
CASSKDRGQGKLFF	TGTGCCAGCAGCAAGGACAGGGGTCAGGGAAAACTGTTTTTT	few	TRBD1	TRBV9	TRBJ1-4
CSASMGQRLTYEQYF	TGCAGTGCTAGTATGGGACAGAGATTAACCTACGAGCAGTACTTC	-	TRBD1	TRBV20-1	TRBJ2-7
CASSLEEGATGTQYF	TGTGCCAGCAGCTTAGAGGAGGGGGCGACGGGGACCCAGTACTTC	-	-	TRBV7-9	TRBJ2-5
CASSESGGAYNEQFF	TGTGCCAGCAGTGAATCAGGGGGCGCCTACAATGAGCAGTTCTTC	few	TRBD1	TRBV2	TRBJ2-1
CASTTRQGEQYF	TGTGCCAGCACCACCCGACAGGGCGAGCAGTACTTC	-	TRBD1	TRBV27	TRBJ2-7
CASSLSITDTQYF	TGTGCCAGCAGCTTGTCCATCACAGATACGCAGTATTTT	-	-	TRBV7-3	TRBJ2-3
CASRLAGPYEQYF	TGTGCCAGCAGGCTAGCGGGCCCCTACGAGCAGTACTTC	few	TRBD2	TRBV28	TRBJ2-7
CASSTLRQGLREQFF	TGTGCCAGCAGCACACTACGACAGGGTCTCCGGGAGCAGTTCTTC	few	TRBD1	TRBV7-2	TRBJ2-1
CASSSNQGDTEAFF	TGCGCCAGCAGCTCCAATCAGGGGGACACTGAAGCTTTCTTT	-	TRBD1	TRBV5-1	TRBJ1-1
CASNPRGLANEKLFF	TGTGCCAGTAACCCACGGGGGTTGGCTAATGAAAAACTGTTTTTT	few	-	TRBV19	TRBJ1-4
CAWSVRARGRISPLHF	TGTGCCTGGAGTGTCAGAGCAAGGGGCCGAATTTCACCCCTCCACTTT	-	-	TRBV30	TRBJ1-6
CASSLTWTGGIGGYTF	TGTGCCAGCAGTCTCACCTGGACAGGGGGGATCGGAGGCTACACCTTC	-	TRBD1	TRBV6-2/TRBV6-3	TRBJ1-2
CASLTPGSTDTQYF	TGTGCCAGCCTCACTCCGGGGAGCACAGATACGCAGTATTTT	-	-	TRBV5-8	TRBJ2-3
CASSGDSHPSTDTQYF	TGTGCCAGTAGTGGGGACTCACACCCTAGCACAGATACGCAGTATTTT	-	-	TRBV19	TRBJ2-3
CASSASTYTDTQYF	TGTGCCAGCTCTGCTAGCACGTACACAGATACGCAGTATTTT	-	-	TRBV3-1/TRBV3-2	TRBJ2-3
CASSFGTETGELFF	TGTGCCAGCAGCTTCGGGACTGAGACCGGGGAGCTGTTTTTT	-	-	TRBV7-9	TRBJ2-2
CASSQVPFNLAGETQYF	TGCGCCAGCAGCCAAGTACCCTTCAATTTAGCCGGGGAGACCCAGTACTTC	-	-	TRBV4-1	TRBJ2-5
CASTAQRNTGELFF	TGTGCCAGCACGGCCCAGCGGAACACCGGGGAGCTGTTTTTT	-	-	TRBV27	TRBJ2-2
CASSIDRGAYNEQFF	TGTGCCAGCAGCATCGACAGGGGGGCTTACAATGAGCAGTTCTTC	-	TRBD1	TRBV11-1	TRBJ2-1
CASSPGYGRRTEAFF	TGTGCCAGTAGCCCAGGGTACGGGCGGCGGACTGAAGCTTTCTTT	-	-	TRBV19	TRBJ1-1